A selection of T cell receptor beta chains follows, all from one sample in a study of CD8+CD57+ T cells in acquired aplastic anemia. TCRdb processed the reads anew with MiXCR; each CDR3 protein has one entry. Among 400,000 to 450,000 distinct CDR3 sequences listed, 65% to 80% were seen once. The sample was sorted CD4+, CD8+, or CD8+CD57+ T cells (not recorded which) from PBMCs. These receptors all come from a human donor in good health, serving as a control. CDR3s include the opening cysteine and the closing phenylalanine or tryptophan. The D gene is left open where the match is weak. Expanded clones get a size class; other rows say once, few or many, or leave the size out.

size	V	D	J	CDR3	DNA
.	TRBV7-2	.	TRBJ2-3	CATRSGTADTQYF	TGTGCCACCCGGTCGGGAACAGCAGATACGCAGTATTTT
.	TRBV14	.	TRBJ1-2	CAISGDQNYGYTF	TGTGCCATCAGCGGAGACCAGAACTATGGCTACACCTTC
.	TRBV29-1	TRBD1	TRBJ1-1	CSANLIGTGDLTYTEAFF	TGCAGCGCTAATTTAATCGGGACAGGAGATCTCACGTACACTGAAGCTTTCTTT
.	TRBV5-1	TRBD1	TRBJ1-4	CASSSRTGATNEKLFF	TGCGCCAGCAGCTCAAGGACAGGGGCAACTAATGAAAAACTGTTTTTT
many	TRBV9	.	TRBJ2-1	CASSVVEGSYNEQFF	TGTGCCAGCAGCGTAGTAGAGGGCTCCTACAATGAGCAGTTCTTC
.	TRBV5-1	.	TRBJ2-1	CASSLSHGYGF	TGTGCCAGCAGCTTGTCCCATGGGTATGGCTTC
.	TRBV10-3	.	TRBJ2-2	CASRPTGHTGELFF	TGTGCCAGCAGGCCGACGGGACACACCGGGGAGCTGTTTTTT
many	TRBV7-3	.	TRBJ2-7	CASILEDNGNYEQYF	TGTGCCAGCATCCTAGAGGACAACGGGAACTACGAGCAGTACTTC
.	TRBV7-2	.	TRBJ2-3	CASRQGLDSPLHYF	TGTGCCAGCAGACAGGGTCTAGATTCACCCCTCCACTATTTT
.	TRBV5-4	.	TRBJ1-6	CASSGRRDSPLHF	TGTGCCAGCAGCGGAAGGAGGGATTCACCCCTCCACTTT
many	TRBV15	TRBD1	TRBJ2-7	CATSRDLSRDRGREQYF	TGTGCCACCAGCAGAGATCTGTCCCGGGACAGGGGACGCGAGCAGTACTTC
.	TRBV2	.	TRBJ2-2	CASSGVGRGYTGELFF	TGTGCCAGCTCCGGCGTCGGTCGTGGCTACACCGGGGAGCTGTTTTTT
.	TRBV12-3/TRBV12-4	.	TRBJ1-1	CASSPGRMNTEAFF	TGTGCCAGCAGTCCGGGCCGGATGAACACTGAAGCTTTCTTT
many	TRBV20-1	TRBD1	TRBJ1-3	CSAWTGATSGNTIYF	TGCAGTGCTTGGACAGGGGCCACCTCTGGAAACACCATATATTTT
.	TRBV5-1	.	TRBJ2-2	CASSLAAGYNTGELFF	TGTGCCAGCAGCTTGGCGGCAGGGTATAACACCGGGGAGCTGTTTTTT
many	TRBV2	.	TRBJ2-5	CASSPLVQETQYF	TGTGCCAGCAGTCCCCTCGTCCAAGAGACCCAGTACTTC
.	TRBV7-2	.	TRBJ2-7	CASSYGGYEQNF	TGTGCCAGCAGCTACGGCGGGTACGAGCAGAACTTC
.	TRBV15	.	TRBJ1-5	CATSIRVQPQHF	TGTGCCACCAGCATACGGGTTCAGCCCCAGCATTTT
.	TRBV7-6	.	TRBJ2-3	CASSLGGACAGQRTDTQYF	TGTGCCAGCAGCTTGGGAGGGGCCTGTGCGGGACAGCGCACAGATACGCAGTATTTT
.	TRBV10-2	.	TRBJ1-5	CASSEITGRNEHF	TGCGCCAGCAGTGAGATTACAGGGCGCAATGAGCATTTT
.	TRBV7-8	.	TRBJ1-1	CASSLLGRGTNEAFF	TGTGCCAGCAGCTTATTAGGGAGAGGGACTAATGAAGCTTTCTTT
.	TRBV5-1	TRBD1	TRBJ2-1	CASSERDRTINEQFF	TGCGCCAGCAGTGAAAGGGACAGGACCATCAATGAGCAGTTCTTC
many	TRBV6-5	TRBD1	TRBJ1-4	CASRRKTGINEKLFF	TGTGCCAGCAGACGCAAGACAGGGATTAATGAAAAACTGTTTTTT
few	TRBV6-1	TRBD2	TRBJ2-5	CASSSNSGGAQETQYF	TGTGCCAGCAGTTCCAACTCGGGGGGGGCCCAGGAGACCCAGTACTTC
.	TRBV5-1	.	TRBJ1-2	CASSVRDNTDTF	TGTGCCAGCAGCGTACGTGATAACACTGACACCTTC
.	TRBV5-6	.	TRBJ2-7	CASSLWAEQYF	TGTGCCAGCAGCTTGTGGGCAGAGCAGTACTTC
.	TRBV2	.	TRBJ1-2	CASSQDERGESGYTF	TGTGCCAGCAGCCAAGATGAAAGGGGGGAGAGTGGCTACACCTTC
.	TRBV15	TRBD2	TRBJ2-5	CATNGGTSGKETQYF	TGTGCCACCAACGGCGGGACTAGCGGAAAAGAGACCCAGTACTTC
.	TRBV7-6	.	TRBJ2-5	CASSSAQHQPTQFF	TGTGCCAGCAGCTCAGCCCAACATCAACCCACGCAGTTTTTC
.	TRBV7-2	.	TRBJ1-6	CASSPPGSPWYFLHF	TGTGCCAGCAGCCCTCCTGGCAGCCCCTGGTACTTCCTGCACTTT
.	TRBV20-1	.	TRBJ1-1	CSVGAELGIRTEAFF	TGCAGTGTCGGGGCAGAATTAGGCATAAGAACCGAAGCTTTCTTT
.	TRBV12-3/TRBV12-4	.	TRBJ2-2	CASKDVIVTGELFF	TGTGCCAGCAAGGACGTTATAGTCACCGGGGAGCTGTTTTTT
.	TRBV9	TRBD1	TRBJ1-1	CASSFWTGGQTLFF	TGTGCCAGCAGCTTCTGGACAGGGGGCCAAACCCTCTTCTTT
few	TRBV25-1	.	TRBJ1-1	CASSFRRSYMNAEAFF	TGTGCCAGCAGTTTTAGGCGGTCGTACATGAACGCTGAAGCTTTCTTT
.	TRBV20-1	.	TRBJ2-3	CSAELEADTQYF	TGCAGTGCTGAACTTGAGGCAGATACGCAGTATTTT
.	TRBV7-2	TRBD2	TRBJ2-3	CASSTSLAGLGSDTQYF	TGTGCCAGTAGTACTTCACTAGCGGGCCTTGGATCAGATACGCAGTATTTT
many	TRBV20-1	TRBD2	TRBJ2-1	CSARVPSGGAFEQFF	TGCAGTGCTAGAGTCCCTAGCGGGGGGGCCTTTGAGCAGTTCTTC
.	TRBV25-1	.	TRBJ1-2	CASSASAVDYGYTF	TGTGCCAGCAGTGCGAGTGCAGTTGACTATGGCTACACCTTC
.	TRBV30	.	TRBJ1-5	CAWSSIQLGLIPHQHF	TGTGCCTGGAGTTCTATTCAACTGGGACTGATCCCCCACCAGCATTTT
many	TRBV20-1	.	TRBJ1-4	CSAFGRDANEKLFF	TGCAGTGCTTTCGGCAGGGACGCGAATGAAAAACTGTTTTTT
.	TRBV20-1	.	TRBJ2-1	CSASGPQVEQFF	TGCAGTGCGTCGGGACCCCAAGTTGAGCAGTTCTTC
.	TRBV7-3	.	TRBJ1-4	CASSARGRGNEKLFF	TGTGCCAGCAGTGCCCGGGGACGGGGTAATGAAAAACTGTTTTTT
many	TRBV19	.	TRBJ1-1	CASSIHSLNTEAFF	TGTGCCAGTAGTATACACAGTTTGAACACTGAAGCTTTCTTT
.	TRBV7-2	.	TRBJ1-4	CASSSRRVDYGYIF	TGTGCCAGCAGCTCGCGCAGGGTAGACTATGGCTACATTTTT
many	TRBV4-3	.	TRBJ1-5	CASSQDEKQPQHF	TGCGCCAGCAGCCAAGATGAAAAACAGCCCCAGCATTTT
many	TRBV30	.	TRBJ1-2	CAKGQGLYGYTF	TGTGCCAAGGGGCAGGGCCTCTATGGCTACACCTTC
many	TRBV30	.	TRBJ2-2	CAWSVLDIPGELFF	TGTGCCTGGAGTGTACTAGACATACCCGGGGAGCTGTTTTTT
many	TRBV5-8	.	TRBJ1-4	CASSLQGSEKLFF	TGTGCCAGCAGTCTTCAGGGGAGTGAAAAACTGTTTTTT
.	TRBV5-5	.	TRBJ1-2	CASTTGTGRYGYTF	TGTGCCAGCACCACCGGGACGGGGCGCTATGGCTACACCTTC
.	TRBV5-1	.	TRBJ2-3	CASRPRREHMQYF	TGCGCCAGCAGGCCTCGCAGGGAACATATGCAGTATTTT
.	TRBV9	.	TRBJ2-7	CASSAPTGSVNEQYF	TGTGCCAGCAGCGCACCAACCGGGTCCGTAAACGAGCAGTACTTC
many	TRBV12-3/TRBV12-4	.	TRBJ1-4	CASMGLGNTGEKLFF	TGTGCCAGCATGGGGTTAGGGAACACAGGTGAAAAACTGTTTTTT
.	TRBV24-1	.	TRBJ2-7	CATSDNYEQYF	TGTGCCACCAGTGACAACTACGAGCAGTACTTC
many	TRBV20-1	TRBD2	TRBJ2-3	CSALRPSGTDTQYF	TGCAGTGCCCTACGACCTAGCGGGACAGATACGCAGTATTTT
.	TRBV7-8	.	TRBJ1-1	CASSPGGGAFF	TGTGCCAGCAGCCCAGGAGGGGGAGCTTTTTTT
.	TRBV7-9	TRBD1	TRBJ1-1	CASSGPRTGYGAEAFF	TGTGCCAGCAGCGGACCGAGGACAGGCTACGGAGCTGAAGCTTTCTTT
.	TRBV20-1	.	TRBJ2-5	CSARGGYGQETQYF	TGCAGTGCTAGAGGGGGATACGGCCAAGAGACCCAGTACTTC